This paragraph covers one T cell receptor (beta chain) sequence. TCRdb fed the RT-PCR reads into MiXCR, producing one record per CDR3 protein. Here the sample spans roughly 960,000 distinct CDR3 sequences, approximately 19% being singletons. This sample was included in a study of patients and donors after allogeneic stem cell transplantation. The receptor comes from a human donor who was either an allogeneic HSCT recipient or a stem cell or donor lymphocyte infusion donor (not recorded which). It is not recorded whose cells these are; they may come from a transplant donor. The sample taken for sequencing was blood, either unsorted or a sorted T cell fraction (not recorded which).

The CDR3, as DNA: TGTGCCAGCAGCGGTTGGCCGGAGCTTAATGAAAAACTGTTTTTT. As protein: CASSGWPELNEKLFF. The rearrangement links TRBV9 to TRBJ1-4; D not resolved. This CDR3 spans 15 amino acids. CDR1 SGDLS and CDR2 YYNGEE come from the germline V gene. Trimming left V 3 bases short and J 4 bases short, with 13 bases between. The full variable domain, completed using reference TRBV9 and TRBJ1-4, is DSGVTQTPKHLITATGQRVTLRCSPRSGDLSVYWYQQSLDQGLQFLIQYYNGEERAKGNILERFSAQQFPDLHSELNLSSLELGDSALYFCASSGWPELNEKLFFGSGTQLSVL.